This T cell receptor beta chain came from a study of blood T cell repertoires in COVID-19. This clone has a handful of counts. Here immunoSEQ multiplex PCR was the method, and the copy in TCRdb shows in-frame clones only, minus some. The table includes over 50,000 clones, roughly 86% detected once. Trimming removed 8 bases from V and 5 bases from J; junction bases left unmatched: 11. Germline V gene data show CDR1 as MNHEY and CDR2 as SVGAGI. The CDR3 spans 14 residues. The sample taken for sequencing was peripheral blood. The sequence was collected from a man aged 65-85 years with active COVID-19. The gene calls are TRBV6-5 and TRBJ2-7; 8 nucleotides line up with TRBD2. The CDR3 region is CASGAGGESDEQYF. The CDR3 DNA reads TGTGCCAGCGGCGCGGGGGGCGAGTCTGACGAGCAGTACTTC.